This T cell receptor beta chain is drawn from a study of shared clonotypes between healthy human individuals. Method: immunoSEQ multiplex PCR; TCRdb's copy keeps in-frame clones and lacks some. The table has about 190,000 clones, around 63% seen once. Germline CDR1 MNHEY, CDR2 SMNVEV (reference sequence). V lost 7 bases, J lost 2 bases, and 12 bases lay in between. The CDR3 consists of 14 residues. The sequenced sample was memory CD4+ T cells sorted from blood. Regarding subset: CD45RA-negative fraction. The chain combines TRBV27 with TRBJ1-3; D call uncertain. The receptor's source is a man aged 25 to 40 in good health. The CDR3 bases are TGTGCCAGCACCCAGGCGGGTCCTGGAAACACCATATATTTT. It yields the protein CASTQAGPGNTIYF.